The clone carrying this T cell receptor beta chain occurred many times. Its antigen is currently unknown. Construction of the TCRbeta library involved unique molecular identifiers. TCRdb used MiXCR to reprocess the PCR reads, holding one entry per CDR3 protein. The sample holds about 15,000 distinct CDR3 sequences, approximately 5.3% seen once. The data derive from a study of T-cell reconstitution after alpha-beta-depleted transplantation in children. Study findings and constraints: Newly produced T cells mostly accounted for T-cell counts and diversity one year post-transplant. Where some patients showed high TCRbeta diversity at day 60, it came from recipient T cells and thymic progenitors that had survived.

The germline V gene has CDR1 SGHTA and CDR2 FQGNSA. Trimming cost V 2 bases and J 2 bases; bases outside gene matches: 6. This CDR3 is built from 16 residues. Material: PBMCs, obtained before TCRalphabeta/CD19-depleted stem cell transplant. This clonotype was obtained from a boy younger than 18 with acute lymphoblastic leukemia, due to receive a stem cell transplant. The gene calls are TRBV7-2 and TRBJ1-2; 9 nucleotides agree with TRBD1. The CDR3 here is CASSLTWDRVNYGYTF. CDR3 DNA: TGTGCCAGCAGCTTAACCTGGGACAGGGTCAACTATGGCTACACCTTC.